This passage covers 27 T cell receptor beta chains from one sample sequenced in a study of blood T cell repertoires in COVID-19. Assay used: immunoSEQ multiplex PCR; TCRdb lists only in-frame clones, some missing. The table lists 55,000 to 65,000 clones, over 75% of them singletons. Source material: peripheral blood. The receptor set was obtained from a man aged 60 to 69 with active or convalescent COVID-19.

This clone was seen once. The chain employs TRBV24-1 and TRBJ1-2, with 10 positions matching TRBD1. The junction had 12 bases not matched to a gene; V was cut back by 8 bases and J by 7 bases. Germline V gene data show CDR1 as KGHDR and CDR2 as SFDVKD. The CDR3 sequence is 15 residues long. In DNA form, the CDR3 reads TGTGCCACCATCGACCGACAGGGGGCTGTCAGTGGCTACACCTTC. This sequence encodes CATIDRQGAVSGYTF.

This clone was seen a few times. This chain uses TRBV9 with TRBJ2-7, with 9 positions matching TRBD1. V lost 4 bases and J lost 3; bases outside the gene matches: 5. The V gene's germline CDR1 is SGDLS and CDR2 YYNGEE. The CDR3 spans 14 residues. CDR3 sequence reads: CASSNRDRDYEQYF. DNA for the CDR3: TGTGCCAGCAGCAACCGGGACAGGGACTACGAGCAGTACTTC.

The chain employs TRBV5-5 and TRBJ1-2, with D unclear. The germline V gene has CDR1 SGHKS and CDR2 YYEKEE (reference sequence). Trimming cost V 0 bases and J 0 bases, with 6 bases left between them. This CDR3 comprises 14 residues. The CDR3 reads CASSLGEANYGYTF. The CDR3 DNA sequence: TGTGCCAGCAGCTTGGGGGAGGCTAACTATGGCTACACCTTC. The complete variable domain, with remaining parts taken from reference TRBV5-5 and TRBJ1-2, reads DAGVTQSPTHLIKTRGQQVTLRCSPISGHKSVSWYQQVLGQGPQFIFQYYEKEERGRGNFPDRFSARQFPNYSSELNVNALLLGDSALYLCASSLGEANYGYTFGSGTRLTVV.

The chain recombines TRBV10-1 with TRBJ2-2; TRBD2 matches at 8 bases. The V segment lost 2 bases and the J segment 4 bases; nucleotides outside the gene matches: 6. The CDR3 runs 16 residues. From germline, CDR1 is WNHNN and CDR2 SYGVQD (reference sequence). CDR3 region: CASSELVAGSTGELFF. In DNA form, the CDR3 reads TGCGCCAGCAGTGAGCTGGTAGCGGGGTCCACCGGGGAGCTGTTTTTT.

V gene TRBV6-6 combines with J gene TRBJ2-5, with TRBD2 identical over 11 bases. CDR1 and CDR2 from the germline V gene are MNHNY and SVGAGI (reference sequence). Losses at the gene ends were 6 bases for V and 6 bases for J; bases not matched to a gene: 21. The CDR3 length is 19 residues. For the CDR3, the DNA is TGTGCCAGCAGCTTCGCCACCGGGACTAGCGGCTCCCCTCAAAAGACCCAGTACTTC. This sequence encodes CASSFATGTSGSPQKTQYF.

The chain uses TRBV5-1 and TRBJ1-5; TRBD1 is a possible D gene (6 bases). Trimming cost V 4 bases and J 4 bases, with 15 bases left between them. This CDR3 spans 15 amino acids. From germline, CDR1 is SGHRS and CDR2 YFSETQ. This chain's CDR3 is CASSNGTPTNQPQHF. The CDR3 DNA reads TGCGCCAGCAGCAACGGGACACCGACAAATCAGCCCCAGCATTTT.

The chain recombines TRBV7-2 with TRBJ2-1; 9 bases map to TRBD1. The germline V gene has CDR1 SGHTA and CDR2 FQGNSA. This CDR3 region has 16 residues. V was clipped by 1 base and J by 5 bases; unmatched bases: 6. CDR3 protein: CASSLVGTGTDNEQFF. For the CDR3, the DNA is TGTGCCAGCAGCTTAGTTGGGACAGGGACTGACAATGAGCAGTTCTTC.

The genes are TRBV5-1 and TRBJ1-1; the D is unclear. The germline CDR1 and CDR2 sequences are SGHRS and YFSETQ. Trimming removed 5 bases from V and 6 bases from J, with 14 bases in between. The length of the CDR3 is 13 residues. The CDR3 here is CASSTQIGAEAFF. For the CDR3, the DNA is TGCGCCAGCAGTACTCAAATCGGGGCTGAAGCTTTCTTT.

This clone was found many times. The chain uses TRBV5-6 and TRBJ2-2; TRBD2 agrees at 8 bases. Trimming removed 2 bases from V and 0 bases from J; junction bases left unmatched: 3. CDR1 is SGHDT, CDR2 YYEEEE, per germline. The CDR3 length is 16 residues. The CDR3 bases are TGTGCCAGCAGCTTCCGTAGCGGGGCGAACACCGGGGAGCTGTTTTTT. Translated: CASSFRSGANTGELFF.

This clone has only a few counts. This chain joins TRBV11-2 and TRBJ2-2, with 10 bases matching TRBD2. V trimming: 4 bases; J trimming: 4 bases; junction bases outside the gene matches: 3. Germline values: CDR1 SGHAT, CDR2 FQNNGV. The CDR3 is made up of 15 amino acids. CDR3 in amino acids: CASSWGTSVTGELFF. The CDR3 nucleotides read TGTGCCAGCAGCTGGGGGACTAGCGTCACCGGGGAGCTGTTTTTT.

The chain links TRBV6-5 to TRBJ2-1; D is uncertain. The V gene's germline CDR1 is MNHEY and CDR2 SVGAGI. This CDR3 is built from 15 residues. Trimming removed 0 bases from V and 7 bases from J, with 13 bases in between. The CDR3 DNA sequence: TGTGCCAGCAGTTACTCCGGCCCGGGTGGGAATGAGCAGTTCTTC. Protein sequence: CASSYSGPGGNEQFF.

The V gene is TRBV5-1, the J gene TRBJ2-1; 9 bases are shared with TRBD2. V was clipped by 2 bases and J by 1 base; unmatched bases: 7. Germline V gene lookup returns CDR1 SGHRS and CDR2 YFSETQ. The CDR3 runs to 17 residues. This chain's CDR3 is CASSLDFSGSSYNEQFF. Written as DNA, the CDR3 is TGCGCCAGCAGCTTAGATTTTAGCGGGAGTTCCTACAATGAGCAGTTCTTC.

The chain combines TRBV10-1 with TRBJ2-1; no definite D call. Germline CDR1 WNHNN, CDR2 SYGVQD (reference sequence). Trimming pared 5 bases from V and 0 bases from J, leaving 5 bases between. The CDR3 runs to 13 residues. DNA of the CDR3: TGCGCCAGCAGTCTGAGCTCCTACAATGAGCAGTTCTTC. Its translation: CASSLSSYNEQFF.

V usage is TRBV27 and J usage is TRBJ1-6; maybe TRBD1 (5 bases). Trimming removed 0 bases from V and 4 bases from J, with 7 bases in between. Germline V gene lookup returns CDR1 MNHEY and CDR2 SMNVEV (reference sequence). The CDR3 spans 15 residues. CDR3 DNA: TGTGCCAGCAGTTTATCGGGGCGATATAATTCACCCCTCCACTTT. Amino acids: CASSLSGRYNSPLHF.

The chain combines TRBV3-1 (or the pseudogene TRBV3-2) with TRBJ1-1, with TRBD1 matching over 8 bases. Unmatched junction bases numbered 8, after V lost 0 bases and J lost 5 bases. There are 16 residues in the CDR3. CDR1 LGHDT and CDR2 YNNKEL come from the germline V gene (reference sequence). The CDR3 sequence is CASSQEWTGIFTEAFF. The DNA for the CDR3 is TGTGCCAGCAGCCAAGAATGGACAGGGATTTTTACTGAAGCTTTCTTT.

This sequence joins TRBV7-2 and TRBJ2-7; 8 bases line up with TRBD1. CDR3 length: 15 amino acids. After removal of 5 bases from V and 0 bases from J, the junction contained 6 bases not matched to a gene. CDR1 is SGHTA and CDR2 is FQGNSA in the germline V gene. CDR3 amino acids: CASSEAGTGSYEQYF. The CDR3 bases are TGTGCCAGCAGCGAAGCTGGGACAGGCTCCTACGAGCAGTACTTC. The full variable domain, its missing parts supplied by reference TRBV7-2 and TRBJ2-7, is GAGVSQSPSNKVTEKGKDVELRCDPISGHTALYWYRQSLGQGLEFLIYFQGNSAPDKSGLPSDRFSAERTGGSVSTLTIQRTQQEDSAVYLCASSEAGTGSYEQYFGPGTRLTVT.

The rearrangement joins TRBV5-5 to TRBJ2-7; 11 nucleotides agree with TRBD2. Germline assignment: CDR1 SGHKS and CDR2 YYEKEE (reference sequence). This CDR3 spans 15 amino acids. With V trimmed by 0 bases and J by 9 bases, 8 bases remained unmatched. DNA of the CDR3: TGTGCCAGCAGCTTGGGGCTAGCGGGGGGTTTGGGGCAGTACTTC. It is translated as CASSLGLAGGLGQYF.

The chain couples TRBV2 to TRBJ2-4, with a tentative D call TRBD2 (5 bases). This CDR3 is built from 11 residues. Germline values: CDR1 SNHLY, CDR2 FYNNEI. The germline V and J ends were trimmed by 7 bases and 8 bases, with 9 bases remaining between them. This CDR3 reads CASKRGDIQYF. The DNA of the CDR3 is TGTGCCAGCAAACGGGGAGACATTCAGTACTTC. Supplemented by reference TRBV2 and TRBJ2-4, the full variable domain reads EPEVTQTPSHQVTQMGQEVILRCVPISNHLYFYWYRQILGQKVEFLVSFYNNEISEKSEIFDDQFSVERPDGSNFTLKIRSTKLEDSAMYFCASKRGDIQYFGAGTRLSVL.

This clone was seen only a few times. V usage is TRBV2 and J usage is TRBJ2-2; 7 nucleotides match TRBD1. CDR3 length equals 17 residues. Germline V gene lookup returns CDR1 SNHLY and CDR2 FYNNEI. V was pared by 8 bases and J by 8 bases, with 20 bases of the junction left unmatched. The CDR3 loop reads CASHSPRQGAGSGELFF. The CDR3, as DNA: TGTGCCAGCCATTCCCCCCGACAGGGAGCCGGGTCTGGGGAGCTGTTTTTT.

This sequence joins TRBV5-6 and TRBJ1-6; 7 nucleotides agree with TRBD1. Germline V gives CDR1 SGHDT, CDR2 YYEEEE. The CDR3 contains 15 residues. The V gene end was trimmed by 1 base and the J gene end by 10 bases; junction bases not matched to a gene: 8. CDR3 region: CASSLNLQGTSPLHF. The CDR3 DNA is TGTGCCAGCAGCTTGAATTTACAGGGGACGTCACCCCTCCACTTT.

This chain uses TRBV7-2 with TRBJ2-7; D might be TRBD2 (6 bases). The CDR3 has 13 amino acids. V was clipped by 11 bases and J by 2 bases, with 16 bases between them. The germline gives CDR1 SGHTA, CDR2 FQGNSA. The CDR3 is CAGQSSGPYEQYF. CDR3 in DNA: TGTGCCGGTCAGAGTAGCGGCCCCTACGAGCAGTACTTC.

This clone was counted between two and nine times. The genes are TRBV6-5 and TRBJ2-5; TRBD1 aligns across 8 bases. V trimming: 4 bases; J trimming: 4 bases; junction bases outside the gene matches: 8. The CDR3 contains 15 residues. CDR1 MNHEY and CDR2 SVGAGI come from the germline V gene. Written as DNA, the CDR3 is TGTGCCAGCAGTTTCAGACAGGGGTGGCGAGAGACCCAGTACTTC. This gives the protein CASSFRQGWRETQYF.

The V gene is TRBV11-3, the J gene TRBJ2-1; D remains unclear. Germline loops: CDR1 SGHNT, CDR2 YENEEA. V lost 4 bases and J lost 3, with 7 bases in between. The CDR3 covers 13 residues. CDR3 amino acids: CASSSGLYNEQFF. CDR3 coding DNA: TGTGCCAGCAGCTCTGGCCTCTACAATGAGCAGTTCTTC.

This clone was seen ten or more times. J is TRBJ1-2 and V is TRBV2; 11 bases agree with TRBD1. The length of the CDR3 is 14 residues. Trimming removed 7 bases from V and 8 bases from J; junction bases left unmatched: 9. Germline V gene sequence: CDR1 SNHLY, CDR2 FYNNEI. The CDR3 DNA is TGTGCCAGCACGCCTACGGACAGGGGGCGAGGCTACACCTTC. Its protein product is CASTPTDRGRGYTF.

The chain joins TRBV13 to TRBJ2-7; maybe TRBD1 (6 bases). Trimming shortened V by 5 bases and J by 1 base, and 18 bases separated the two germline ends. The CDR3 is 16 residues long. Germline V gene data show CDR1 as PRHDT and CDR2 as FYEKMQ (reference sequence). The CDR3 DNA is TGTGCCAGCAGCGCGGCCGGCAGGGGATATTCCTACGAGCAGTACTTC. It codes for CASSAAGRGYSYEQYF.

The chain couples TRBV18 to TRBJ2-7; TRBD1 matches at 7 bases. The V gene end was trimmed by 0 bases and the J gene end by 5 bases; junction bases not matched to a gene: 7. The CDR3 totals 15 residues. Germline CDR1 reads KGHSH; CDR2 reads LQKENI. CDR3 nucleotide sequence: TGTGCCAGCTCACCACCGGCCCAGGGGGAACACGAGCAGTACTTC. Protein: CASSPPAQGEHEQYF.

Only a few counts were recorded for this clone. CDR3 DNA: TGTGCCAGCAGTTCCAGGACTAGCGGGAGCAACAATGAGCAGTTCTTC. This sequence encodes CASSSRTSGSNNEQFF. This chain links TRBV2 with TRBJ2-1, with 13 bases fitting TRBD2. Trimming cost V 5 bases and J 5 bases; bases outside gene matches: 6. In germline, CDR1 is SNHLY, CDR2 FYNNEI. There are 16 residues in the CDR3. The full variable domain, its missing parts supplied by reference TRBV2 and TRBJ2-1, is EPEVTQTPSHQVTQMGQEVILRCVPISNHLYFYWYRQILGQKVEFLVSFYNNEISEKSEIFDDQFSVERPDGSNFTLKIRSTKLEDSAMYFCASSSRTSGSNNEQFFGPGTRLTVL.